One and the same sample provided the 24 T cell receptor beta chains below, sequenced in a study of PD-1 blockade in classical Hodgkin lymphoma (dated by TCRdb to about 2020). Per the publication, the time point label means: cycle 1 day 1 (C1D1), immediately before nivolumab initiation. Every trial patient had relapsed after autologous stem cell transplantation, and cohorts A, B and C differed in prior brentuximab vedotin exposure. CD4+ T cells were purified from thawed PBMCs by magnetic negative selection with a Miltenyi CD4+ T cell isolation kit. Library creation used the immunoSEQ multiplex PCR assay. This is the immuneACCESS table as TCRdb keeps it, with only in-frame sequences that have V and J called. A part of the clones is gone; compared with another copy, unresolved V genes explain less than half, and the rest is unexplained. The sample has approximately 8,800 clones on record, 84% of them singletons. The ten largest clonotypes hold 9% to 14% of the sample.

Specimen: CD4+ T cells from blood, collected at baseline. The receptors stem from a human donor with classical Hodgkin lymphoma.

The chain recombines TRBV19 with TRBJ2-1; TRBD2 aligns across 9 bases. The germline V gene encodes CDR1 LNHDA and CDR2 SQIVND (reference sequence). There are 15 residues in the CDR3. Trimming took 6 bases from V and 10 from J; bases not matched to a gene: 13. CDR3 in amino acids: CASSRPGSGSWEQFF. The CDR3 region has the DNA TGTGCCAGTAGCCGGCCCGGTAGCGGGAGCTGGGAGCAGTTCTTC.

V and J are TRBV2 and TRBJ2-7; 10 bases agree with TRBD1. With V trimmed by 4 bases and J by 3 bases, 6 bases remained unmatched. The CDR3 extends over 15 amino acids. Germline values: CDR1 SNHLY, CDR2 FYNNEI. In DNA form, the CDR3 reads TGTGCCAGCAGTGTAGACAGGGGGCGCTTCTACGAGCAGTACTTC. Translation gives CASSVDRGRFYEQYF.

The chain links TRBV29-1 to TRBJ2-3; the match to TRBD2 covers 7 bases. Germline assignment: CDR1 SQVTM and CDR2 ANQGSEA. The CDR3 sequence is 14 residues long. After removal of 3 bases from V and 3 bases from J, the junction contained 6 bases not matched to a gene. The CDR3 nucleotides read TGCAGCGTTGATGGGAGGGAGAGGACAGATACGCAGTATTTT. Translating gives CSVDGRERTDTQYF.

This chain links TRBV9 with TRBJ2-7, with 8 bases lining up with TRBD2. In germline, CDR1 is SGDLS, CDR2 YYNGEE. V was pared by 3 bases and J by 0 bases, with 2 bases of the junction left unmatched. This CDR3 is built from 14 residues. The CDR3 bases are TGTGCCAGCAGCGGTAGCGGGAACTCCTACGAGCAGTACTTC. Its translation: CASSGSGNSYEQYF.

This clone was seen more than once but under ten times. The chain has TRBV6-1 and TRBJ2-1; D is uncertain. The germline gives CDR1 MNHNS, CDR2 SASEGT. Trimming shortened V by 1 base and J by 0 bases, and 7 bases separated the two germline ends. The CDR3 sequence is 15 residues long. In nucleotides, the CDR3 is TGTGCCAGCAGTGAAGGGCAAAGCTCCTACAATGAGCAGTTCTTC. Its protein is CASSEGQSSYNEQFF.

The rearrangement uses TRBV15 and TRBJ2-2, with 9 bases identical to TRBD2. Germline assignment: CDR1 LNHNV and CDR2 YYDKDF (reference sequence). CDR3 size: 17 residues. J gave up 3 bases and V 0 bases, and 5 bases lay outside the gene matches. The CDR3 DNA reads as TGTGCCACCAGCAGAGATATTGGCGGGAGGGACACCGGGGAGCTGTTTTTT. It specifies CATSRDIGGRDTGELFF.

The rearrangement joins TRBV6-1 to TRBJ1-1, with D unresolved. V lost 1 base and J lost 1, with 7 bases in between. CDR3 length: 14 amino acids. Germline V CDR1 and CDR2: MNHNS, SASEGT. The CDR3 DNA is TGTGCCAGCAGTGAAGGGGTGGGGAACACTGAAGCTTTCTTT. Protein: CASSEGVGNTEAFF.

The rearrangement links TRBV6-6 to TRBJ1-4, with 8 bases that match TRBD1. Trimming took 5 bases from V and 4 from J; bases not matched to a gene: 6. The CDR3 length is 15 residues. In germline, CDR1 is MNHNY, CDR2 SVGAGI (reference sequence). CDR3 residues: CASSSGQGLNEKLFF. In nucleotides, the CDR3 is TGTGCCAGCAGTAGTGGACAGGGTCTTAATGAAAAACTGTTTTTT.

This clone showed up just once. This chain links TRBV4-1 with TRBJ2-7; 8 bases map to TRBD1. Germline CDR1 is MGHRA and CDR2 is YSYEKL. The length of the CDR3 is 15 residues. The V and J ends lost 3 bases and 2 bases, in that order; junction bases with no gene match: 6. The CDR3 is CASSHPGQGAYEQYF. The CDR3 DNA sequence: TGCGCCAGCAGCCACCCAGGACAGGGAGCCTACGAGCAGTACTTC.

This clone was detected a few times. V gene TRBV5-8 combines with J gene TRBJ2-3; no definite D call. Germline loops: CDR1 SGHTS, CDR2 YDEGEE. Trimming shortened V by 7 bases and J by 8 bases, and 20 bases separated the two germline ends. The CDR3 length is 14 residues. The CDR3 here is CASGQRMEFGTQYF. In DNA form, the CDR3 reads TGTGCCAGCGGCCAACGAATGGAGTTCGGTACGCAGTATTTT.

The rearrangement uses TRBV28 and TRBJ2-7; no reliable D call. The CDR3 runs to 12 residues. Trimming removed 6 bases at V and 2 bases at J, with 8 bases between. Looked up from germline, CDR1 is MDHEN and CDR2 is SYDVKM. Here the CDR3 DNA reads TGTGCCAGCAGGGGTGGGGCCTACGAGCAGTACTTC. Residues: CASRGGAYEQYF.

V is TRBV1 and J is TRBJ2-3; the tabulated D call, TRBD2, remains unverified against the DNA. TRBV1 counts as a pseudogene. The length of the CDR3 is 18 residues. CDR3 nucleotides: TGCACCAGCAGCCAAGGTACTGAGGGGCGGGAGGGCCCGGATACGCAGTATTTT. Translated: CTSSQGTEGREGPDTQYF.

The genes are TRBV19 and TRBJ2-1; the D is unclear. Trimming removed 1 base from V and 8 bases from J, with 9 bases in between. Germline lookup yields CDR1 LNHDA and CDR2 SQIVND (reference sequence). The CDR3 is made up of 13 amino acids. The CDR3 DNA reads TGTGCCAGTAGTATAGTCCCCAGGCATGAGCAGTTCTTC. Protein: CASSIVPRHEQFF.

The rearrangement uses TRBV9 and TRBJ2-5, with TRBD1 matching 8 bases. CDR1 and CDR2 (germline): SGDLS, YYNGEE. There are 15 residues in the CDR3. V lost 0 bases to trimming and J lost 5 bases; unmatched junction nucleotides: 6. The CDR3 coding sequence is TGTGCCAGCAGCGTAGGGACCAGGGGGCGGGAGACCCAGTACTTC. Encoded protein: CASSVGTRGRETQYF.

The V and J genes are TRBV27 and TRBJ2-7, with 11 bases that match TRBD1. This CDR3 region has 15 residues. The V gene's germline CDR1 is MNHEY and CDR2 SMNVEV (reference sequence). The V and J ends lost 8 bases and 6 bases, in that order; junction bases with no gene match: 12. This CDR3 is CASGRGHGTGGEQYF. CDR3 DNA sequence: TGTGCCAGCGGGAGAGGACACGGGACAGGGGGCGAGCAGTACTTC.

Here the CDR3 DNA reads TGTGCCAGCAGTCGACCTAATTCACCCCTCCACTTT. The encoded protein is CASSRPNSPLHF. V is TRBV6-5 and J is TRBJ1-6; D gene uncertain. The CDR3 loop spans 12 amino acids. The ends were cut back, 5 bases at V and 6 bases at J, with 5 bases in the middle. The germline gives CDR1 MNHEY, CDR2 SVGAGI.

This rearrangement joins TRBV29-1 to TRBJ2-3, with TRBD1 as a possible D gene (5 bases). Germline V CDR1 and CDR2: SQVTM, ANQGSEA. This CDR3 has 13 amino acids. Trimming stripped 6 bases from V and 3 bases from J, with 13 bases between. The CDR3 DNA follows: TGCAGCGTAGCAAGGGGTGTAACAGATACGCAGTATTTT. Amino acid sequence: CSVARGVTDTQYF.

The J gene is TRBJ2-3, the V gene TRBV7-7; TRBD2 matches 10 bases. The length of the CDR3 is 15 residues. With V trimmed by 4 bases and J by 3 bases, 4 bases remained unmatched. Germline V lookup: CDR1 SSHAT, CDR2 FNYEAQ (reference sequence). The CDR3 sequence is CASSSGLAETDTQYF. In nucleotides, the CDR3 is TGTGCCAGCAGCTCAGGACTAGCGGAGACAGATACGCAGTATTTT.

The chain employs TRBV2 and TRBJ2-3, with 11 bases lining up with TRBD1. The CDR3 covers 17 residues. Trimming removed 11 bases from V and 4 bases from J; junction bases left unmatched: 17. Germline V CDR1 and CDR2: SNHLY, FYNNEI. The CDR3 here is CALSEGKMGQGADTQYF. CDR3 nucleotide sequence: TGTGCCCTCAGTGAGGGAAAGATGGGACAGGGGGCAGATACGCAGTATTTT.

V is TRBV28 and J is TRBJ1-4, with D perhaps TRBD1 (5 bases). This CDR3 contains 15 residues. Germline CDR1 reads MDHEN; CDR2 reads SYDVKM. Trimming removed 5 bases from V and 4 bases from J, with 14 bases in between. In DNA, the CDR3 is TGTGCCAGCAGTAACCCCAGGGCCATTAATGAAAAACTGTTTTTT. Residues: CASSNPRAINEKLFF.

This clone is a singleton in its sample. The CDR3 here is CAATSGSGDTQYF. The CDR3 nucleotides are TGTGCCGCCACTAGCGGGAGTGGAGATACGCAGTATTTT. This chain links TRBV10-3 with TRBJ2-3; TRBD2 aligns across 11 bases. The CDR3 spans 13 residues. After removal of 11 bases from V and 5 bases from J, the junction contained 6 bases not matched to a gene. Germline-derived CDR1 and CDR2 are ENHRY and SYGVKD.

The rearrangement joins TRBV6-5 to TRBJ2-7; no reliable D call. The CDR3 is 11 amino acids. V dropped 1 base and J dropped 7 bases, with 5 bases sitting between them. The germline V gene has CDR1 MNHEY and CDR2 SVGAGI. The CDR3 sequence is CASSYLGEQYF. CDR3 nucleotide sequence: TGTGCCAGCAGTTACTTGGGGGAGCAGTACTTC.

This clone was seen only a few times. V usage is TRBV27 and J usage is TRBJ1-2; 8 bases align to TRBD1. CDR1 MNHEY and CDR2 SMNVEV come from the germline V gene (reference sequence). The CDR3 has 15 amino acids. Trimming removed 1 base from V and 2 bases from J; junction bases left unmatched: 3. Written as DNA, the CDR3 is TGTGCCAGCAGTTTATGGGGACAGGAGAACTATGGCTACACCTTC. As protein: CASSLWGQENYGYTF.

J is TRBJ2-6 and V is TRBV19; D is possibly TRBD1 or TRBD2 (5 bases each). Trimming removed 7 bases at V and 0 bases at J, with 13 bases between. CDR1 is LNHDA and CDR2 is SQIVND in the germline V gene (reference sequence). The CDR3 is 16 amino acids. CDR3 loop: CASTKGRLSGANVLTF. As DNA, the CDR3 is TGTGCCAGTACTAAGGGACGGCTCTCTGGGGCCAACGTCCTGACTTTC.